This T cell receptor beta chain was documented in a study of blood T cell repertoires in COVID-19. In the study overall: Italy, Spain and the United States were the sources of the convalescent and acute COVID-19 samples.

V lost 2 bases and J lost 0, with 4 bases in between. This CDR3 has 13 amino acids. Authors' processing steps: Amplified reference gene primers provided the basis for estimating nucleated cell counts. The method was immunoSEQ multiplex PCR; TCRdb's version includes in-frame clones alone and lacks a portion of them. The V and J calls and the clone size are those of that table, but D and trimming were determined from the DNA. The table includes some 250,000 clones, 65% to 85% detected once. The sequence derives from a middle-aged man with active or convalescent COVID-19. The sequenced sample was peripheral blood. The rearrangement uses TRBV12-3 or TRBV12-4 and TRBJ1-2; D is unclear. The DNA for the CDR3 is TGTGCCAGCAGTTTAAATACTAACTATGGCTACACCTTC. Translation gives CASSLNTNYGYTF.